The rows below give T cell receptor beta chains drawn from one sample of a study of shared T cell receptors in the human thymus. Libraries were prepared by immunoSEQ multiplex PCR; TCRdb keeps only in-frame clonotypes and omits some of them. This sample has hundreds of thousands of clones, with 70% to 90% found just once. These sequences were also reported in another study, on human thymus T cells.

The sequenced material came from thymocytes. These receptors were obtained from a girl under three years old with a congenital heart defect. CDR3s include the opening cysteine and the closing phenylalanine or tryptophan. Fields, in order: D gene, clone size, J gene, V gene, CDR3 protein, CDR3 DNA. The D gene is left open where the match is weak. Rows give clone size only sometimes, using once, few, many, or a class for an expanded clone.

TRBD1 | - | TRBJ1-2 | TRBV13 | CASPRQGLNYGYTF | TGTGCCAGCCCCAGACAGGGTTTAAACTATGGCTACACCTTC
TRBD1 | - | TRBJ1-2 | TRBV18 | CASSPRQGPLPWKYGYTF | TGTGCCAGCTCACCCCGACAGGGACCCCTTCCCTGGAAATATGGCTACACCTTC
- | once | TRBJ1-4 | TRBV14 | CASSQFVRRDKGATNEKLFF | TGTGCCAGCAGCCAATTTGTCCGCCGGGACAAAGGGGCAACTAATGAAAAACTGTTTTTT
TRBD2 | - | TRBJ2-5 | TRBV6-5 | CASSYGGGKTQYF | TGTGCCAGCAGTTACGGGGGGGGGAAGACCCAGTACTTC
- | few | TRBJ1-4 | TRBV19 | CASSIGQPSGTEKLFF | TGTGCCAGTAGTATAGGCCAACCAAGCGGGACTGAAAAACTGTTTTTT
TRBD2 | few | TRBJ2-2 | TRBV9 | CASSAPSRPVSGGAHGELFF | TGTGCCAGCAGCGCCCCCTCTAGACCCGTTAGCGGGGGGGCCCACGGGGAGCTGTTTTTT
TRBD1 | once | TRBJ1-1 | TRBV7-6 | CASSSTRQGTFNTEAFF | TGTGCCAGCAGCTCTACCCGACAGGGAACCTTTAACACTGAAGCTTTCTTT
- | once | TRBJ1-3 | TRBV6-1 | CASFPGLSSGNTIYF | TGTGCCAGCTTTCCGGGACTGAGCTCTGGAAACACCATATATTTT
TRBD1 | - | TRBJ1-3 | TRBV6-1 | CASSDKGYRGGNTIYF | TGTGCCAGCAGTGATAAGGGTTACAGGGGTGGAAACACCATATATTTT
- | - | TRBJ1-2 | TRBV15 | CATSTSSRGLLNMDGYTF | TGTGCCACCAGCACCTCAAGTAGGGGTTTGCTCAACATGGATGGCTACACCTTC
TRBD2 | once | TRBJ2-3 | TRBV4-3 | CASSHRTSGGSTDTQYF | TGCGCCAGCAGCCACAGGACTAGCGGGGGATCCACAGATACGCAGTATTTT
TRBD2 | once | TRBJ2-2 | TRBV4-3 | CASSPIKTSGENTGELFF | TGCGCCAGCAGCCCAATTAAGACTAGCGGGGAAAACACCGGGGAGCTGTTTTTT
TRBD1 | few | TRBJ1-4 | TRBV4-3 | CASSQEVGQGDEKLFF | TGCGCCAGCAGCCAAGAGGTGGGACAGGGGGATGAAAAACTGTTTTTT
TRBD1 | - | TRBJ2-7 | TRBV5-1 | CASSLGGQGTYEQYF | TGCGCCAGCAGCTTGGGCGGACAGGGGACCTACGAGCAGTACTTC
- | - | TRBJ1-1 | TRBV11-3 | CASSLSGGNTEAFF | TGTGCCAGCAGCCTATCCGGGGGTAACACTGAAGCTTTCTTT
- | - | TRBJ1-1 | TRBV28 | CASSTTRWKAEAFF | TGTGCCAGCAGTACGACACGTTGGAAGGCTGAAGCTTTCTTT
- | - | TRBJ2-5 | TRBV19 | CASREKNALQETQYF | TGTGCCAGTAGAGAGAAGAATGCCCTCCAAGAGACCCAGTACTTC
TRBD1 | - | TRBJ1-6 | TRBV13 | CASSLGHQRQGIHYNSPLHF | TGTGCCAGCAGCTTAGGCCATCAGAGACAGGGGATTCACTATAATTCACCCCTCCACTTT
- | once | TRBJ1-5 | TRBV7-9 | CASSLLGDQPQHF | TGTGCCAGCAGCCTTCTGGGAGATCAGCCCCAGCATTTT
- | few | TRBJ2-7 | TRBV10-3 | CAISELTPSSIPYEQYF | TGTGCCATCAGTGAGTTGACACCGTCCTCAATCCCCTACGAGCAGTACTTC
- | - | TRBJ2-4 | TRBV2 | CASSEPPSTLQERGIQYF | TGTGCCAGCAGTGAACCCCCCAGCACTCTTCAAGAAAGGGGCATTCAGTACTTC
TRBD1 | - | TRBJ1-2 | TRBV19 | CASMDREYAPWGSYGYTF | TGTGCCAGTATGGACAGGGAGTATGCCCCCTGGGGCTCCTATGGCTACACCTTC
TRBD1 | - | TRBJ1-2 | TRBV19 | CASRRTGYGYTF | TGTGCCAGTAGGAGGACAGGGTACGGCTACACCTTC
TRBD1 | - | TRBJ1-2 | TRBV5-1 | CASSLGTGRDGYTF | TGCGCCAGCAGCTTGGGGACAGGGAGGGATGGCTACACCTTC
TRBD1 | - | TRBJ2-4 | TRBV19 | CASSTRDRGPLNIQYF | TGTGCCAGTAGTACGAGGGACAGGGGGCCATTAAACATTCAGTACTTC
- | - | TRBJ1-1 | TRBV7-4 | CASSLSTDNMNTEAFF | TGTGCCAGCAGCTTGAGTACCGACAACATGAACACTGAAGCTTTCTTT
- | - | TRBJ2-3 | TRBV4-2 | CASSPLTGTTDTQYF | TGTGCCAGCAGCCCGTTGACAGGTACAACAGATACGCAGTATTTT
- | - | TRBJ1-3 | TRBV11-1 | CASSYGDSGNTIYF | TGTGCCAGCAGCTACGGAGACTCTGGAAACACCATATATTTT
TRBD1 | - | TRBJ2-1 | TRBV9 | CASSGDRVSGNEQFF | TGTGCCAGCAGCGGAGACAGGGTTTCGGGGAATGAGCAGTTCTTC
- | few | TRBJ2-1 | TRBV10-3 | CAIKFLGGEQFF | TGTGCCATCAAGTTCCTGGGAGGTGAGCAGTTCTTC
- | - | TRBJ2-4 | TRBV9 | CASSPPGRGAKNIQYF | TGTGCCAGCAGCCCCCCGGGCCGGGGAGCCAAAAACATTCAGTACTTC
- | few | TRBJ1-4 | TRBV6-1 | CASRADEKLFF | TGTGCCAGCAGGGCAGATGAAAAACTGTTTTTT
TRBD1 | - | TRBJ2-5 | TRBV27 | CASSSTGSQKYF | TGTGCCAGCAGTTCGACAGGGTCCCAGAAGTACTTC
TRBD2 | - | TRBJ2-5 | TRBV15 | CATSKRVTGGGDQETQYF | TGTGCCACCAGCAAAAGAGTAACGGGGGGAGGGGACCAAGAGACCCAGTACTTC
- | - | TRBJ2-7 | TRBV4-1 | CASSQDLKVGRYEQYF | TGCGCCAGCAGCCAAGATCTAAAGGTGGGGAGATACGAGCAGTACTTC
- | - | TRBJ2-7 | TRBV29-1 | CSAVVYRVNEQYF | TGCAGCGCCGTTGTATACAGGGTGAACGAGCAGTACTTC
TRBD1 | - | TRBJ1-3 | TRBV5-1 | CASRTGQSSGNTIYF | TGCGCCAGTCGGACAGGCCAAAGCTCTGGAAACACCATATATTTT
- | - | TRBJ2-7 | TRBV12-1 | CASSFERDLYYEQYF | TGTGCCAGCAGCTTTGAGCGGGACCTTTACTACGAGCAGTACTTC
- | - | TRBJ2-7 | TRBV7-9 | CASSLARGNEQYF | TGTGCCAGCAGCTTAGCTCGGGGAAACGAGCAGTACTTC
- | - | TRBJ1-6 | TRBV5-1 | CASSFRESSYNSPLHF | TGCGCCAGCAGCTTTAGGGAGAGCTCCTATAATTCACCCCTCCACTTT
- | - | TRBJ1-1 | TRBV7-8 | CASSLGGNLPNTEAFF | TGTGCCAGCAGCTTAGGAGGAAACCTACCGAACACTGAAGCTTTCTTT
- | - | TRBJ1-4 | TRBV15 | CATSRPRGTNEKLFF | TGTGCCACCAGCCGCCCCAGGGGCACTAATGAAAAACTGTTTTTT
- | - | TRBJ2-6 | TRBV10-3 | CAISESGAGANVLTF | TGTGCCATCAGTGAGTCGGGAGCTGGGGCCAACGTCCTGACTTTC
TRBD1 | - | TRBJ1-6 | TRBV15 | CATSRGSGTVANSPLHF | TGTGCCACCAGCAGAGGCTCCGGGACAGTCGCGAATTCACCCCTCCACTTT
TRBD1 | - | TRBJ2-1 | TRBV2 | CAGRSGQGPYNEQFF | TGTGCCGGCCGAAGCGGACAGGGACCCTACAATGAGCAGTTCTTC
- | - | TRBJ1-3 | TRBV10-2 | CASSESPGAPAGNTIYF | TGCGCCAGCAGTGAGAGCCCAGGGGCCCCCGCTGGAAACACCATATATTTT
- | - | TRBJ2-3 | TRBV5-6 | CASSLRSRVSPDTQYF | TGTGCCAGCAGCCTCCGCTCCAGGGTGAGTCCAGATACGCAGTATTTT
- | - | TRBJ1-1 | TRBV7-9 | CASSLGGLAFF | TGTGCCAGCAGCTTGGGGGGGCTAGCTTTCTTT
- | - | TRBJ1-5 | TRBV2 | CASSMQTGVPTSSDQPQHF | TGTGCCAGCAGTATGCAAACGGGAGTCCCCACGTCTTCCGATCAGCCCCAGCATTTT
- | - | TRBJ2-7 | TRBV7-9 | CASSHRDTYSYEQYF | TGTGCCAGCAGCCACCGGGACACTTACTCCTACGAGCAGTACTTC
- | - | TRBJ2-1 | TRBV4-3 | CASSQGLGNEQFF | TGCGCCAGCAGCCAAGGACTAGGCAATGAGCAGTTCTTC